This T cell receptor beta chain was sequenced during a study of blood T cell repertoires in COVID-19. The data were produced by immunoSEQ multiplex PCR, yet TCRdb's version contains in-frame clones alone and is incomplete. The sample includes about 170,000 clones, around 86% of them seen just once. It was during active infection that Seattle patients were enrolled and then longitudinally followed. The receptor was derived from an elderly woman with COVID-19, enrolled during active disease. Sequencing was performed on peripheral blood.

In DNA, the CDR3 is TGTGCCAGCAGCGCCGACAGGGAAATTATGAACACTGAAGCTTTCTTT. Its protein product is CASSADREIMNTEAFF. The J gene is TRBJ1-1, the V gene TRBV9; 7 bases are shared with TRBD1. CDR1 and CDR2 from the germline V gene are SGDLS and YYNGEE. Trimming at V came to 3 bases and at J to 0 bases, leaving 8 bases not matched to a gene. The CDR3 covers 16 residues.